Presented here are 19 T cell receptor beta chains from one specimen sequenced in a study of early T cells in non-severe SARS-CoV-2 infection (dated by TCRdb to about 2021). The receptor library was made with 5' RACE. This sample was sequenced with a NextSeq 500. The public reads were run again by TCRdb, first through fastp at Q25 and then through MiXCR, and only productive beta chains were kept. Entries are consolidated by CDR3 protein sequence, retaining the most common genes and DNA. Within this sample are about 80,000 distinct CDR3 sequences, with about an eighth of them counted one time only. The ten largest clones take up roughly 2.6% of the sample. Sequencing was performed on whole blood. Every receptor here comes from an adult who was a healthcare worker with PCR-confirmed SARS-CoV-2 infection or an uninfected control (not recorded which).

This clonotype occurred a few times. The rearrangement joins TRBV30 to TRBJ2-7; the D call may be TRBD1 or TRBD2 (5 bases each). V lost 4 bases and J lost 0, with 13 bases in between. The CDR3 is 14 amino acids. CDR1 is GTSNPN, CDR2 SVGIG, per germline (reference sequence). CDR3 in DNA: TGTGCCTGGAACCGGGACGTCAGCTCCTACGAGCAGTACTTC. The encoded protein is CAWNRDVSSYEQYF.

In this sample, this clonotype turned up many times. V usage is TRBV28 and J usage is TRBJ1-1, with D possibly TRBD1 on 6 matching bases. Trimming pared 7 bases from V and 13 bases from J, leaving 25 bases between. CDR3 length: 14 residues. Germline CDR1 and CDR2: MDHEN and SYDVKM. This CDR3 is CASNLYPGQPIVFF. The CDR3 bases are TGTGCCAGCAACCTTTATCCCGGACAGCCTATAGTTTTCTTT.

This rearrangement joins TRBV28 to TRBJ2-1; 7 bases match TRBD1. Germline CDR1 reads MDHEN; CDR2 reads SYDVKM. Trimming at V came to 3 bases and at J to 4 bases, leaving 6 bases not matched to a gene. This CDR3 spans 15 amino acids. The CDR3 DNA follows: TGTGCCAGCAGTTTCGGGCTCAGGGGGTACAATGAGCAGTTCTTC. As protein: CASSFGLRGYNEQFF.

This clonotype was observed a few times. The chain uses TRBV9 and TRBJ2-3, with 10 bases aligning to TRBD2. This CDR3 has 15 amino acids. The germline V gene encodes CDR1 SGDLS and CDR2 YYNGEE. Germline trimming cut 0 bases from V and 14 bases from J; bases unmatched to any gene: 12. The chain's CDR3 is CASSVGAGGPDAAYF. The CDR3 DNA is TGTGCCAGCAGCGTAGGAGCGGGGGGGCCGGATGCGGCGTATTTT.

This clonotype was seen at least ten times. This rearrangement joins TRBV19 to TRBJ1-2; D possibly corresponds to TRBD1 (5 bases). Germline CDR1 reads LNHDA; CDR2 reads SQIVND (reference sequence). V lost 3 bases and J 4 bases, leaving 9 bases between the germline ends. CDR3 length equals 13 residues. This CDR3 is CASSIQGPYGYTF. The CDR3, as DNA: TGTGCCAGTAGTATCCAGGGACCCTATGGCTACACCTTC.

The gene calls are TRBV12-3 or TRBV12-4 and TRBJ1-3; D perhaps matches TRBD1 (6 bases). The CDR3 runs to 13 residues. The ends were cut back, 3 bases at V and 5 bases at J, with 8 bases in the middle. In DNA, the CDR3 is TGTGCCAGCAGTTTCGGACAGAGAAACACCATATATTTT. This sequence encodes CASSFGQRNTIYF.

In its sample, this clonotype was seen many times. CDR3 amino acids: CASSEQGNTIYF. CDR3 coding DNA: TGTGCCAGCAGTGAACAAGGAAACACCATATATTTT. V is TRBV12-3 or TRBV12-4 and J is TRBJ1-3; D is undetermined. Trimming pared 5 bases from V and 4 bases from J, leaving 6 bases between. The CDR3 has 12 residues.

The chain links TRBV7-9 to TRBJ2-1; the D is unclear. Germline assignment: CDR1 SEHNR and CDR2 FQNEAQ (reference sequence). Trimming pared 5 bases from V and 1 base from J, leaving 15 bases between. The CDR3 loop spans 16 amino acids. This chain's CDR3 is CASSEDFLASYNEQFF. CDR3 DNA: TGTGCCAGCAGCGAAGACTTTTTGGCGTCCTACAATGAGCAGTTCTTC. The full variable domain, completed using reference TRBV7-9 and TRBJ2-1, is DTGVSQNPRHKITKRGQNVTFRCDPISEHNRLYWYRQTLGQGPEFLTYFQNEAQLEKSRLLSDRFSAERPKGSFSTLEIQRTEQGDSAMYLCASSEDFLASYNEQFFGPGTRLTVL.

This clonotype was observed a handful of times. This sequence joins TRBV5-4 and TRBJ1-6; TRBD1 might be the D (6 bases). The CDR3 has 15 amino acids. The V end was cut by 2 bases, the J end by 7 bases, with 13 bases between. Germline CDR1 SGHNT, CDR2 YYREEE (reference sequence). DNA of the CDR3: TGTGCCAGCAGCTTAGGGGGTAACGGGAATTCACCCCTCCACTTT. It yields the protein CASSLGGNGNSPLHF.

A few counts support this clonotype. The rearrangement links TRBV5-6 to TRBJ2-7, with D possibly being TRBD1 (6 bases). Germline V gene lookup returns CDR1 SGHDT and CDR2 YYEEEE. Trimming cost V 4 bases and J 3 bases, with 14 bases left between them. This CDR3 has 14 residues. CDR3 region: CASSPGDISYEQYF. DNA for the CDR3: TGTGCCAGCAGCCCTGGGGACATAAGCTACGAGCAGTACTTC.

This clonotype has ten or more counts. The rearrangement joins TRBV6-1 to TRBJ1-2; 9 positions agree with TRBD1. The junction had 8 bases not matched to a gene; V was cut back by 6 bases and J by 6 bases. The germline V gene has CDR1 MNHNS and CDR2 SASEGT. The CDR3 length is 14 residues. CDR3: CASSRTTGGHGYTF. The DNA of the CDR3 is TGTGCCAGCAGCAGAACTACAGGGGGCCATGGCTACACCTTC.

At least ten counts were recorded for this clonotype. The CDR3 is CASNPGQGAREQYF. The CDR3 bases are TGTGCCAGCAATCCGGGACAGGGGGCGCGAGAGCAGTACTTC. V usage is TRBV6-1 and J usage is TRBJ2-7; TRBD1 matches at 12 bases. Germline CDR1 reads MNHNS; CDR2 reads SASEGT. There are 14 residues in the CDR3. V lost 7 bases, J lost 7 bases, and 8 bases stayed unmatched.

This clonotype was counted ten times or more. The J gene is TRBJ2-7, the V gene TRBV3-1; D might be TRBD2 (6 bases). CDR3 size: 14 residues. Germline V gives CDR1 LGHDT, CDR2 YNNKEL (reference sequence). Trimming shortened V by 4 bases and J by 6 bases, and 16 bases separated the two germline ends. CDR3 sequence reads: CASSPRGRVSEQYF. In nucleotides, the CDR3 is TGTGCCAGCAGCCCGCGGGGCAGGGTGAGCGAGCAGTACTTC.

This clonotype showed up many times. The V and J genes are TRBV2 and TRBJ2-3, with D hard to call. Trimming left V 4 bases short and J 1 base short, with 12 bases between. The CDR3 is 15 residues long. The germline CDR1 and CDR2 sequences are SNHLY and FYNNEI. CDR3 amino acids: CASSVLSTGTDTQYF. The CDR3 nucleotides are TGTGCCAGCAGTGTACTTTCGACCGGCACAGATACGCAGTATTTT. Full variable domain (missing parts from reference TRBV2 and TRBJ2-3): EPEVTQTPSHQVTQMGQEVILRCVPISNHLYFYWYRQILGQKVEFLVSFYNNEISEKSEIFDDQFSVERPDGSNFTLKIRSTKLEDSAMYFCASSVLSTGTDTQYFGPGTRLTVL.

This clonotype was picked up a small number of times. The chain links TRBV14 to TRBJ2-3; maybe TRBD2 (7 bases). From germline, CDR1 is SGHDN and CDR2 FVKESK. There are 16 residues in the CDR3. V lost 2 bases to trimming and J lost 0 bases, with 12 bases between them. The CDR3 coding sequence is TGTGCCAGCAGCCAACGGGCGGGGGCTAGCACAGATACGCAGTATTTT. Translation: CASSQRAGASTDTQYF.

This clonotype was counted only a few times. This sequence joins TRBV9 and TRBJ2-3; the match to TRBD2 covers 7 bases. Germline V gives CDR1 SGDLS, CDR2 YYNGEE. Losses at the gene ends were 4 bases for V and 2 bases for J; bases not matched to a gene: 7. This CDR3 spans 15 amino acids. CDR3 region: CASSPRGSPTDTQYF. The CDR3 DNA sequence: TGTGCCAGCAGCCCGCGGGGGTCGCCCACAGATACGCAGTATTTT.

There are many counts of this clonotype. This chain joins TRBV12-3 or TRBV12-4 and TRBJ1-1; D is unresolved. The CDR3 sequence is 13 residues long. Trimming took 2 bases from V and 7 from J, leaving 11 bases between them. The CDR3 DNA sequence: TGTGCCAGCAGTTTATATATAGGTTATGAAGCTTTCTTT. It is translated as CASSLYIGYEAFF.

This clonotype showed up many times. V and J are TRBV27 and TRBJ2-6; D may correspond to TRBD1 or TRBD2 (6 bases each). V was shortened by 3 bases and J by 0 bases, with 18 bases between the two germline ends. The CDR3 extends over 19 amino acids. Germline values: CDR1 MNHEY, CDR2 SMNVEV (reference sequence). CDR3 sequence: CASSFRGPKGDSGANVLTF. DNA of the CDR3: TGTGCCAGCAGTTTTCGGGGGCCCAAAGGGGACTCTGGGGCCAACGTCCTGACTTTC.

This clonotype was counted a few times. This chain connects TRBV13 to TRBJ1-6; D is unresolved. From germline, CDR1 is PRHDT and CDR2 FYEKMQ (reference sequence). The CDR3 has 12 residues. V shed 5 bases and J shed 8 bases, with 7 bases lying between them. In DNA, the CDR3 is TGTGCCAGCAGCCCGGGCGATTCACCCCTCCACTTT. This translates into CASSPGDSPLHF.